These T cell receptor beta chains were read from a single sample in a study of cytomegalovirus exposure and HLA in healthy donors. Sequenced by immunoSEQ multiplex PCR; TCRdb stores in-frame clones only, minus some. The table shows roughly 240,000 clones, with around 80% occurring only once. Material for sequencing was PBMCs. The origin of the receptors is a boy aged 5 to 17 in good health and CMV-seronegative. Each CDR3 is given with its conserved first and last residue. The order of the fields is clone size, V gene, D gene, J gene, CDR3 protein, CDR3 DNA. A D gene is named only where the DNA matches it firmly. Expanded clones get a size class; other rows say once, few or many, or leave the size out.

>-|TRBV19|TRBD2|TRBJ2-3
CASSTSGGRADTQYF
TGTGCCAGTAGCACTAGCGGGGGGAGGGCAGATACGCAGTATTTT
>-|TRBV6-5|TRBD1|TRBJ1-6
CASSDRAESPLHF
TGTGCCAGCAGCGACAGGGCGGAATCACCCCTCCACTTT
>few|TRBV27|TRBD2|TRBJ2-7
CASSFLSSPLADSRNQYF
TGTGCCAGCAGTTTCCTCTCTTCACCACTAGCGGATTCTAGGAACCAGTACTTC
>-|TRBV7-3|-|TRBJ2-1
CASSLIGSRGIYNEQFF
TGTGCCAGCAGCTTAATAGGATCTCGGGGGATCTACAATGAGCAGTTCTTC
>-|TRBV6-5|-|TRBJ1-1
CASSSDRSNTEAFF
TGTGCCAGCAGTTCGGACAGATCTAACACTGAAGCTTTCTTT
>-|TRBV11-3|-|TRBJ1-3
CASSPTRNTIYF
TGTGCCAGCAGCCCGACAAGAAACACCATATATTTT
>-|TRBV6-1|TRBD1|TRBJ1-1
CASIPRTGDNTEAFF
TGTGCCAGCATCCCGCGGACAGGGGATAACACTGAAGCTTTCTTT
>-|TRBV29-1|TRBD2|TRBJ2-5
CSVEGLAGAGETQYF
TGCAGCGTTGAAGGACTAGCGGGAGCAGGGGAGACCCAGTACTTC
>-|TRBV5-6|-|TRBJ2-5
CASSYTGETQYF
TGTGCCAGCAGCTATACGGGAGAGACCCAGTACTTC
>-|TRBV6-1|TRBD1|TRBJ1-1
CASSDPTGGDTEAFF
TGTGCCAGCAGTGACCCGACAGGGGGGGACACTGAAGCTTTCTTT
>few|TRBV6-1|-|TRBJ1-5
CASRTGYSNQPQHF
TGTGCCAGCAGGACAGGTTATAGCAATCAGCCCCAGCATTTT
>-|TRBV7-9|-|TRBJ2-3
CASSRPGGSDTQYF
TGTGCCAGCAGCCGCCCCGGGGGTTCAGATACGCAGTATTTT
>-|TRBV7-9|TRBD1|TRBJ2-1
CASSPDRGQNEQFF
TGTGCCAGCAGCCCTGACAGGGGGCAAAATGAGCAGTTCTTC
>-|TRBV29-1|TRBD2|TRBJ2-3
CSVMGTSGRASTDTQYF
TGCAGCGTTATGGGGACTAGCGGGAGGGCTAGCACAGATACGCAGTATTTT
>-|TRBV4-1|TRBD2|TRBJ2-1
CASSRVTSGSSGEQFF
TGCGCCAGCAGCCGTGTGACTAGCGGGAGTTCGGGGGAGCAGTTCTTC